A selection of T cell receptor beta chains follows, all from one sample in a study of blood T cell repertoires in COVID-19. Here immunoSEQ multiplex PCR was the method, and the copy in TCRdb shows in-frame clones only, minus some. The sample gives 130,000 or so clones, 80% to 90% of which show up once; 25% to 30% is in the top ten. Sequencing was done on a sample of peripheral blood. Receptors originate from a man in his 70s with active or convalescent COVID-19. Each CDR3 is given with its conserved first and last residue. D genes are given only for firm matches. The size field is filled for only some rows; it gives once, few, many or a size class.

TRBJ1-2 - 14 TRBV2 - TGTGCCAGCAAATCAGGGGAAGAGGACTATGGCTACACCTTC CASKSGEEDYGYTF
TRBJ2-5 - 15 TRBV5-1 - TGCGCCAGCAGCTTGATTGACAGACCTGAAGAGACCCAGTACTTC CASSLIDRPEETQYF
TRBJ1-1 - 14 TRBV10-3 - TGTGCCATCAGTGAGAGAGAGGGAAACACTGAAGCTTTCTTT CAISEREGNTEAFF
TRBJ2-7 - 13 TRBV15 - TGTGCCACCCGGGAGGGGGCGTCCTACGAGCAGTACTTC CATREGASYEQYF
TRBJ2-3 TRBD1 16 TRBV9 - TGTGCCAGCAGCGTAGGGATGGGACAGCGAGCAGATACGCAGTATTTT CASSVGMGQRADTQYF
TRBJ1-3 - 15 TRBV28 - TGTGCCAGCAGCCCGCCTCCGGGAGTTGGAAACACCATATATTTT CASSPPPGVGNTIYF
TRBJ2-6 - 17 TRBV15 - TGTGCCACCAGCAGAGATAGGCAGGGAACCGGGGCCAACGTCCTGACTTTC CATSRDRQGTGANVLTF
TRBJ1-1 - 13 TRBV3-1/TRBV3-2 few TGTGCCAGCAGCCAAGGGTGGAGAGCTGAAGCTTTCTTT CASSQGWRAEAFF
TRBJ2-7 TRBD1 15 TRBV11-2 - TGTGCCAGCAGCCTGGGACAGGGGGCTTCCTACGAGCAGTACTTC CASSLGQGASYEQYF
TRBJ1-1 TRBD1 16 TRBV6-5 - TGTGCCAGCAGTTACTCAACAGGGGGCCTATTCACTGAAGCTTTCTTT CASSYSTGGLFTEAFF
TRBJ1-1 - 13 TRBV6-1 - TGTGCCAGCAGTGAAGAGGGGGGGACTGAAGCTTTCTTT CASSEEGGTEAFF
TRBJ1-5 - 13 TRBV2 few TGTGCCAGCAGTCGACAGAGCAATCAGCCCCAGCATTTT CASSRQSNQPQHF
TRBJ1-5 - 14 TRBV6-1 - TGTGCCAGCAGTGAAATACAGGGAAATCAGCCCCAGCATTTT CASSEIQGNQPQHF
TRBJ2-7 TRBD2 13 TRBV11-1 once TGTGCCAGCAGCGTTGAGTGGGGGGGCGAGCAGTACTTC CASSVEWGGEQYF
TRBJ1-5 - 15 TRBV19 - TGTGCCAGTAGTATAGAAGCAGGACTCAATCAGCCCCAGCATTTT CASSIEAGLNQPQHF
TRBJ1-5 - 13 TRBV30 - TGTGCCTGGAGTGGACAGGGCAATCAGCCCCAGCATTTT CAWSGQGNQPQHF
TRBJ1-5 - 13 TRBV10-2 - TGCGCCAGCAGTGAAGAGGGGGGGCAGCCCCAGCATTTT CASSEEGGQPQHF
TRBJ1-2 TRBD1 14 TRBV6-5 once TGTGCCAGCAGCAGCAGGGGGCGCGACTATGGCTACACCTTC CASSSRGRDYGYTF
TRBJ2-1 - 15 TRBV5-5 - TGTGCCAGCAGCCTCTACAGGGAGTCCTACAATGAGCAGTTCTTC CASSLYRESYNEQFF
TRBJ1-1 - 13 TRBV19 - TGTGCCAGTATCGGTTCGGGGAACACTGAAGCTTTCTTT CASIGSGNTEAFF
TRBJ2-5 TRBD1 16 TRBV3-1/TRBV3-2 few TGTGCCTCCACCGGGACAGGGTTTGGGGGCCAAGAGACCCAGTACTTC CASTGTGFGGQETQYF
TRBJ2-1 TRBD2 15 TRBV27 once TGTGCCAGCAGTTTTAGGACTAGCGGGAGTTTTAAGCAGTTCTTC CASSFRTSGSFKQFF
TRBJ1-5 TRBD1 15 TRBV28 - TGTGCCAGCAGCCTGGGGACAGGGGGCTCCGAGCCCCAGCATTTT CASSLGTGGSEPQHF
TRBJ2-7 - 16 TRBV7-2 - TGTGCCAGCAGCTTAGGAGGATACGGCAGGGCGTACGAGCAGTACTTC CASSLGGYGRAYEQYF
TRBJ2-3 - 15 TRBV19 - TGTGCCAGTAGTATGAGGAGCGCCCGCACAGATACGCAGTATTTT CASSMRSARTDTQYF
TRBJ2-7 TRBD2 15 TRBV5-1 - TGCGCCAGCAGCTCCACGGGACTAGCGTTCCACGAGCAGTACTTC CASSSTGLAFHEQYF
TRBJ2-1 - 16 TRBV7-3 - TGTGCCAGCAGCTTAATAGGTGGGAAAGGGGTCAATGAGCAGTTCTTC CASSLIGGKGVNEQFF
TRBJ2-7 TRBD2 15 TRBV19 - TGTGCCAGTAGTACCGGGACTAGCGTAAGGGGCGAGCAGTACTTC CASSTGTSVRGEQYF
TRBJ1-1 TRBD1 13 TRBV2 - TGTGCCAGCAAGGGACAGGGGAACACTGAAGCTTTCTTT CASKGQGNTEAFF
TRBJ2-1 - 18 TRBV11-2 once TGTGCCAGCAGCGCACAGGCTCCCCAGGAGTTAGTTAAAGATGAGCAGTTCTTC CASSAQAPQELVKDEQFF
TRBJ1-6 - 16 TRBV7-9 - TGTGCCAGCAGCCCTACCGGACAGCCCTATAATTCACCCCTCCACTTT CASSPTGQPYNSPLHF
TRBJ2-7 TRBD1 12 TRBV5-1 - TGCGCCAGCAGCCAGGGGGTCTACGAGCAGTACTTC CASSQGVYEQYF
TRBJ2-3 TRBD2 17 TRBV27 - TGTGCCAGCAGTCCTTCCCTAGCGGGAGGGCCTTCAGATACGCAGTATTTT CASSPSLAGGPSDTQYF
TRBJ2-1 TRBD1 12 TRBV28 - TGTGCCAGCAGCCAGGGGGCCAATGAGCAGTTCTTC CASSQGANEQFF
TRBJ2-7 TRBD2 13 TRBV6-5 - TGTGCCAGCAGCTTCGGCGGGGGCTACGAGCAGTACTTC CASSFGGGYEQYF
TRBJ1-4 - 15 TRBV4-1 - TGCGCCAGCAGCCATCCCAGGGCAGTGAATGAAAAACTGTTTTTT CASSHPRAVNEKLFF
TRBJ2-1 TRBD1 15 TRBV28 - TGTGCCAGCAGTCCGCCGGGACAGGGCTACAATGAGCAGTTCTTC CASSPPGQGYNEQFF
TRBJ1-1 - 13 TRBV6-2/TRBV6-3 few TGTGCCAGCAGTTATTCCCAAAACACTGAAGCTTTCTTT CASSYSQNTEAFF
TRBJ2-2 TRBD2 14 TRBV27 - TGTGCCAGCAGTGTAACGACTAGCCCCGGGGAGCTGTTTTTT CASSVTTSPGELFF
TRBJ2-1 - 22 TRBV5-1 - TGCGCCAGCAGCTTGGCCTGGCAGGGGGCGTTACTAGCGAATACGTCCTACAATGAGCAGTTCTTC CASSLAWQGALLANTSYNEQFF
TRBJ2-1 TRBD2 17 TRBV11-2 - TGTGCCAGCAGCCTCCGGACTAGCGGGACCTTGGGCAATGAGCAGTTCTTC CASSLRTSGTLGNEQFF
TRBJ1-2 - 13 TRBV29-1 - TGCAGCGTCGACTTACGGGGCGGGGGTGGCTACACCTTC CSVDLRGGGGYTF
TRBJ2-2 TRBD2 14 TRBV6-5 - TGTGCCAGCACCTTAACGGGAGGCGGTGGGGAGCTGTTTTTT CASTLTGGGGELFF
TRBJ1-1 TRBD1 13 TRBV11-3 - TGTGCCAGCAGCCCACAGGGGGTCACTGAAGCTTTCTTT CASSPQGVTEAFF
TRBJ1-2 - 16 TRBV5-1 once TGCGCCAGCAGCCGATCGGGGCAGGGGCAGAACTATGGCTACACCTTC CASSRSGQGQNYGYTF
TRBJ1-1 - 13 TRBV18 - TGTGCCAGCTGGGCTGGATTGAACACTGAAGCTTTCTTT CASWAGLNTEAFF